Presented here are 30 T cell receptor beta chains from one specimen sequenced in a study of T cell changes during pregnancy in multiple sclerosis. Using immunoSEQ multiplex PCR, the repertoire was profiled, and TCRdb retains in-frame clones only, with some absent. The sample lists roughly 100,000 clones, 92% seen once, with about 0.93% in the top ten. The sequencing used peripheral blood, collected after pregnancy. All receptors derive from a female donor with multiple sclerosis, enrolled in a pregnancy study.

The chain carries TRBV9 and TRBJ2-1; possible D gene TRBD2, 6 bases. Germline V gene sequence: CDR1 SGDLS, CDR2 YYNGEE. This CDR3 has 15 residues. V dropped 0 bases and J dropped 7 bases, with 14 bases sitting between them. CDR3 loop: CASSVVSGLRNEQFF. CDR3 sequence (DNA): TGTGCCAGCAGCGTAGTATCGGGACTGAGGAATGAGCAGTTCTTC.

The chain joins TRBV28 to TRBJ1-1; perhaps TRBD1 as D (6 bases). CDR3 length: 15 residues. The V gene lost 3 bases and the J gene lost 4 bases, with 15 bases spanning the gap. Germline CDR1 is MDHEN and CDR2 is SYDVKM. CDR3 sequence reads: CASSLAGAGGTEAFF. The CDR3 DNA follows: TGTGCCAGCAGTTTGGCAGGGGCGGGTGGCACTGAAGCTTTCTTT.

This clone has only one observation. The rearrangement uses TRBV5-5 and TRBJ1-5; no clear D gene. CDR1 is SGHKS and CDR2 is YYEKEE in the germline V gene (reference sequence). V lost 1 base, J lost 0 bases, and 5 bases lay in between. The CDR3 length is 14 residues. CDR3 bases: TGTGCCAGCAGCTTGTCCAGTAGCAATCAGCCCCAGCATTTT. It is translated as CASSLSSSNQPQHF.

V is TRBV6-1 and J is TRBJ2-2; 8 bases are a match to TRBD1. The CDR3 spans 14 residues. Per the germline V gene, CDR1 is MNHNS and CDR2 is SASEGT. The V segment lost 6 bases and the J segment 4 bases; nucleotides outside the gene matches: 4. CDR3 region: CASRQGAGTGELFF. CDR3 DNA: TGTGCCAGCAGGCAGGGGGCGGGCACCGGGGAGCTGTTTTTT.

V and J are TRBV9 and TRBJ1-2; TRBD1 matches 9 bases. This CDR3 has 19 residues. V dropped 0 bases and J dropped 3; count of bases not matched to a gene: 15. Germline V lookup: CDR1 SGDLS, CDR2 YYNGEE. CDR3 coding DNA: TGTGCCAGCAGCGTAGCTGGGACAGGGAGCTACCCATATGACTATGGCTACACCTTC. Its translation is CASSVAGTGSYPYDYGYTF. Full variable domain (outside the CDR3, taken from reference TRBV9 and TRBJ1-2): DSGVTQTPKHLITATGQRVTLRCSPRSGDLSVYWYQQSLDQGLQFLIQYYNGEERAKGNILERFSAQQFPDLHSELNLSSLELGDSALYFCASSVAGTGSYPYDYGYTFGSGTRLTVV.

The V and J genes are TRBV7-9 and TRBJ2-1; weak D call: TRBD1 (5 bases). Trimming cost V 3 bases and J 2 bases, with 11 bases left between them. Looked up from germline, CDR1 is SEHNR and CDR2 is FQNEAQ (reference sequence). The CDR3 is 15 amino acids. DNA for the CDR3: TGTGCCAGCAGCTTCGGCAGGGAACCCTACAATGAGCAGTTCTTC. Amino acid sequence: CASSFGREPYNEQFF.

The rearrangement joins TRBV5-8 to TRBJ1-5; TRBD1 matches at 8 bases. The ends lost 0 bases at V and 5 bases at J; junction bases unmatched: 4. This CDR3 region has 15 residues. The germline gives CDR1 SGHTS, CDR2 YDEGEE. CDR3 residues: CASSLADRGDQPQHF. CDR3 bases: TGTGCCAGCAGCTTGGCCGACAGGGGCGATCAGCCCCAGCATTTT.

The chain is built from TRBV28 and TRBJ1-5; D may be TRBD1 (5 bases). CDR1 and CDR2 (germline): MDHEN, SYDVKM. Trimming pared 3 bases from V and 2 bases from J, leaving 11 bases between. The CDR3 extends over 15 amino acids. The CDR3 loop reads CASSFETVGNQPQHF. The CDR3 DNA sequence: TGTGCCAGCAGTTTTGAGACAGTAGGCAATCAGCCCCAGCATTTT.

The chain carries TRBV6-6 and TRBJ1-3, with TRBD1 identical over 7 bases. CDR1 is MNHNY, CDR2 SVGAGI, per germline (reference sequence). There are 16 residues in the CDR3. Unmatched junction bases numbered 11, after V lost 8 bases and J lost 1 base. CDR3 sequence: CASEGAGIPSGNTIYF. DNA of the CDR3: TGTGCCAGCGAGGGGGCAGGGATACCTTCTGGAAACACCATATATTTT.

V gene TRBV7-8 combines with J gene TRBJ1-3; D perhaps matches TRBD1 (6 bases). Germline CDR1 is SGHVS and CDR2 is FQNEAQ. V lost 5 bases and J lost 3, with 14 bases in between. The CDR3 runs 15 residues. CDR3 DNA: TGTGCCAGCAGCCCTCAAACAGGGAGTGGAAACACCATATATTTT. Protein product: CASSPQTGSGNTIYF.

The CDR3 DNA reads as TGTGCCAGCAGCTTGGTCGGGATCGGCAATGAGCAGTTCTTC. Translating gives CASSLVGIGNEQFF. J is TRBJ2-1 and V is TRBV7-9, with D tentatively TRBD2 (5 bases). Germline-derived CDR1 and CDR2 are SEHNR and FQNEAQ (reference sequence). The germline V and J ends were trimmed by 3 bases and 6 bases, with 12 bases remaining between them. The CDR3 totals 14 residues.

This clone has a single count. The CDR3 loop reads CASSSLAGVLYNEQFF. The CDR3 nucleotides are TGTGCCAGCAGTTCGCTAGCGGGAGTGCTCTACAATGAGCAGTTCTTC. The chain combines TRBV27 with TRBJ2-1, with 10 bases lining up with TRBD2. The CDR3 runs 16 residues. Trimming at V came to 4 bases and at J to 3 bases, leaving 6 bases not matched to a gene. Germline assignment: CDR1 MNHEY and CDR2 SMNVEV (reference sequence).

V is TRBV5-1 and J is TRBJ2-1; D uncertain. Germline-derived CDR1 and CDR2 are SGHRS and YFSETQ. The CDR3 is 16 residues long. The V end was cut by 3 bases, the J end by 0 bases, with 13 bases between. The CDR3 DNA follows: TGCGCCAGCAGCTCCCCCCAGCGAGGCTCCTACAATGAGCAGTTCTTC. As protein: CASSSPQRGSYNEQFF.

The chain recombines TRBV28 with TRBJ1-3; D may be TRBD1 (5 bases). V was trimmed by 2 bases and J by 2 bases, leaving 13 bases between them. The germline V gene has CDR1 MDHEN and CDR2 SYDVKM. This CDR3 has 16 amino acids. The CDR3 DNA follows: TGTGCCAGCAGTTTAGTTCTGCAGGGAACTGGAAACACCATATATTTT. Amino acids: CASSLVLQGTGNTIYF. Full variable domain (outside the CDR3, taken from reference TRBV28 and TRBJ1-3): DVKVTQSSRYLVKRTGEKVFLECVQDMDHENMFWYRQDPGLGLRLIYFSYDVKMKEKGDIPEGYSVSREKKERFSLILESASTNQTSMYLCASSLVLQGTGNTIYFGEGSWLTVV.

The chain carries TRBV6-4 and TRBJ2-3; 10 bases are shared with TRBD1. V was clipped by 8 bases and J by 4 bases; unmatched bases: 3. Per germline, CDR1 MRHNA and CDR2 SNTAGT. This CDR3 region has 13 residues. This CDR3 reads CASGTGDADTQYF. The CDR3 DNA reads TGTGCCAGCGGGACAGGGGACGCAGATACGCAGTATTTT.

This chain connects TRBV5-1 to TRBJ2-3; possibly TRBD2 for D (6 bases). Germline V lookup: CDR1 SGHRS, CDR2 YFSETQ. The ends were cut back, 4 bases at V and 4 bases at J, with 22 bases in the middle. The CDR3 totals 17 residues. CDR3 DNA sequence: TGCGCCAGCAGCCCGTGGGGGACGGCGGGGTGGGCAGATACGCAGTATTTT. Residues: CASSPWGTAGWADTQYF.

This chain uses TRBV4-2 with TRBJ2-5; TRBD2 matches at 10 bases. Per the germline V gene, CDR1 is LGHNA and CDR2 is YNFKEQ. This CDR3 contains 20 residues. Unmatched junction bases numbered 23, after V lost 0 bases and J lost 10 bases. The CDR3 protein is CASSQDGGSGRANVREGQYF. In DNA, the CDR3 is TGTGCCAGCAGCCAAGATGGGGGAAGCGGGAGGGCCAATGTCAGGGAGGGCCAGTACTTC.

Note on this clone: At one end, the junction sequence differs from germline, possibly due to a read error. V is TRBV7-6 and J is TRBJ2-2; 8 bases match TRBD2. This CDR3 has 17 residues. The V gene's germline CDR1 is SGHVS and CDR2 FNYEAQ. The CDR3 DNA is TGTGCCAGCAGATTAGGGATAGCGGGAAGTGGCACCGGGGAGCTGTTTTTT. Its translation is CASRLGIAGSGTGELFF.

A few counts support this clone. V and J are TRBV2 and TRBJ1-1; 9 positions agree with TRBD1. With 6 bases clipped from V and 5 bases from J, the junction kept 7 bases outside the gene matches. The CDR3 has 14 amino acids. Germline CDR1 reads SNHLY; CDR2 reads FYNNEI. CDR3 residues: CASSRQTGGTEAFF. The DNA of the CDR3 is TGTGCCAGCAGCAGACAGACAGGGGGAACTGAAGCTTTCTTT.

The CDR3 region is CASRRQGQEPQHF. Written as DNA, the CDR3 is TGTGCCAGCAGGCGGCAGGGTCAGGAGCCCCAGCATTTT. The genes are TRBV19 and TRBJ1-5, with a tentative D call TRBD1 (5 bases). The V end was cut by 9 bases, the J end by 8 bases, with 17 bases between. The CDR3 covers 13 residues. Germline CDR1 LNHDA, CDR2 SQIVND (reference sequence). The whole variable domain, remainder taken from reference TRBV19 and TRBJ1-5, is DGGITQSPKYLFRKEGQNVTLSCEQNLNHDAMYWYRQDPGQGLRLIYYSQIVNDFQKGDIAEGYSVSREKKESFPLTVTSAQKNPTAFYLCASRRQGQEPQHFGDGTRLSIL.

This clone came up once. The chain combines TRBV14 with TRBJ2-7, with D hard to call. This CDR3 is built from 11 residues. Trimming removed 4 bases at V and 6 bases at J, with 7 bases between. Germline V gene lookup returns CDR1 SGHDN and CDR2 FVKESK. Written as DNA, the CDR3 is TGTGCCAGCAGCCCAGGAAGCGAGCAGTACTTC. Its protein is CASSPGSEQYF.

The chain links TRBV7-6 to TRBJ2-2; 7 bases are a match to TRBD2. Trimming took 5 bases from V and 7 from J; bases not matched to a gene: 1. This CDR3 region has 12 residues. Germline CDR1 and CDR2: SGHVS and FNYEAQ. CDR3 in amino acids: CASSPGGGELFF. DNA for the CDR3: TGTGCCAGCAGCCCGGGGGGCGGGGAGCTGTTTTTT.

This rearrangement joins TRBV2 to TRBJ2-7; TRBD1 might be the D (5 bases). Germline values: CDR1 SNHLY, CDR2 FYNNEI. The CDR3 sequence is 13 residues long. The V gene lost 5 bases and the J gene lost 2 bases, with 10 bases spanning the gap. CDR3 protein: CASSLDSPYEQYF. In nucleotides, the CDR3 is TGTGCCAGCAGTCTTGACAGCCCCTACGAGCAGTACTTC. The full variable domain, with the rest looked up from reference TRBV2 and TRBJ2-7, is EPEVTQTPSHQVTQMGQEVILRCVPISNHLYFYWYRQILGQKVEFLVSFYNNEISEKSEIFDDQFSVERPDGSNFTLKIRSTKLEDSAMYFCASSLDSPYEQYFGPGTRLTVT.

The rearrangement uses TRBV19 and TRBJ1-2; D call uncertain. Trimming stripped 7 bases from V and 4 bases from J, with 13 bases between. CDR1 is LNHDA and CDR2 is SQIVND in the germline V gene (reference sequence). The CDR3 runs to 13 residues. The CDR3 spells CASTYGSGYGYTF. In DNA, the CDR3 is TGTGCCAGTACCTACGGGTCGGGCTATGGCTACACCTTC.

The chain combines TRBV6-6 with TRBJ1-1; 7 bases align to TRBD1. The CDR3 extends over 14 amino acids. The V gene's germline CDR1 is MNHNY and CDR2 SVGAGI (reference sequence). The V segment lost 4 bases and the J segment 6 bases; nucleotides outside the gene matches: 8. The CDR3 bases are TGTGCCAGCAGTTCAACAGGGGACCGACCTGAAGCTTTCTTT. The encoded protein is CASSSTGDRPEAFF.

This sequence joins TRBV13 and TRBJ1-1, with TRBD1 identical over 10 bases. The trim removed 5 bases at V and 3 bases at J, leaving 6 bases unmatched. CDR1 is PRHDT, CDR2 FYEKMQ, per germline (reference sequence). The CDR3 is 15 amino acids. The chain's CDR3 is CASSTEGQGDTEAFF. CDR3 coding DNA: TGTGCCAGCAGCACGGAAGGACAGGGGGACACTGAAGCTTTCTTT.

The chain joins TRBV5-1 to TRBJ1-1; D possibly corresponds to TRBD1 (6 bases). This CDR3 comprises 16 residues. V lost 4 bases and J lost 0, with 16 bases in between. The V gene's germline CDR1 is SGHRS and CDR2 YFSETQ. The CDR3 is CASSLQTTGMNTEAFF. The CDR3 DNA sequence: TGCGCCAGCAGCCTCCAGACAACAGGGATGAACACTGAAGCTTTCTTT.

The chain joins TRBV6-4 to TRBJ2-3, with 7 bases aligning to TRBD1. CDR3 length: 13 amino acids. CDR1 is MRHNA and CDR2 is SNTAGT in the germline V gene. Unmatched junction bases numbered 4, after V lost 8 bases and J lost 2 bases. CDR3 protein: CASATGSTDTQYF. The CDR3 region has the DNA TGTGCCAGCGCGACAGGGTCCACAGATACGCAGTATTTT.

The chain is built from TRBV28 and TRBJ2-1, with TRBD1 identical over 7 bases. Germline V lookup: CDR1 MDHEN, CDR2 SYDVKM. Germline trimming cut 8 bases from V and 4 bases from J; bases unmatched to any gene: 11. The CDR3 has 15 amino acids. In DNA form, the CDR3 reads TGTGCCAGCCCCCCCAGCACAGGGGATTACAATGAGCAGTTCTTC. Protein product: CASPPSTGDYNEQFF.

This sequence joins TRBV7-7 and TRBJ2-2; TRBD2 is a possible D gene (5 bases). The CDR3 runs 14 residues. Germline V gene sequence: CDR1 SSHAT, CDR2 FNYEAQ (reference sequence). With 2 bases removed from V and 4 bases from J, the gap between germline ends came to 8 bases. The CDR3 region is CASSLSGSTGELFF. For the CDR3, the DNA is TGTGCCAGCAGCTTATCGGGGTCCACCGGGGAGCTGTTTTTT.